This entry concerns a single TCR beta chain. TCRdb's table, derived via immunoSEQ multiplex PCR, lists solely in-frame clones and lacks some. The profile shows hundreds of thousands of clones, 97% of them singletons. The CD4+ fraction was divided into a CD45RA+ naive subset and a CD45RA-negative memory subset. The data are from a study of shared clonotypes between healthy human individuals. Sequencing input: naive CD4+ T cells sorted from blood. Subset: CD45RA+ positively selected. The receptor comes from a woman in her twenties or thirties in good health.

The CDR3 DNA reads as TGTGCCAGCAGGCAGACAGGGTCCTACGAGCAGTACTTC. This encodes CASRQTGSYEQYF. The chain is built from TRBV6-5 and TRBJ2-7; 7 bases align to TRBD1. The germline CDR1 and CDR2 sequences are MNHEY and SVGAGI. The CDR3 contains 13 residues. V lost 6 bases and J lost 1; bases outside the gene matches: 3.